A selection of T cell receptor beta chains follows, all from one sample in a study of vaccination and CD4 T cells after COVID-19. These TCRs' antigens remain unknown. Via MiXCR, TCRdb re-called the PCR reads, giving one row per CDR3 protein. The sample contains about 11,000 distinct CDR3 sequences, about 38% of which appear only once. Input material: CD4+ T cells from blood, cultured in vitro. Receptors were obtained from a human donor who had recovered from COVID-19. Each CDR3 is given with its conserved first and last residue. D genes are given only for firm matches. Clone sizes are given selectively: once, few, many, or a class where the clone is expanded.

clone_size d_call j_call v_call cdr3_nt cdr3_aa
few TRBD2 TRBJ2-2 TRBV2 TGTGCCAGCAGGGGGGGGAGCACCGGGGAGCTGTTTTTT CASRGGSTGELFF
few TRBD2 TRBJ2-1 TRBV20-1 TGCAGTGCTAGCCAACCAGGACTAGACAATGAGCAGTTCTTC CSASQPGLDNEQFF
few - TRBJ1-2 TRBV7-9 TGTGCCAGCAGCTTAGTATCAGGGAACTATGGCTACACCTTC CASSLVSGNYGYTF
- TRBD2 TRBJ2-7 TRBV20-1 TGCAGTGCTCAGCGGGGGGACCAACGGTCAGAGCAGTACTTC CSAQRGDQRSEQYF
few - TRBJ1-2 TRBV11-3 TGTGCCAGCAGCTTAATGGCAGCTAACTATGGCTACACCTTC CASSLMAANYGYTF
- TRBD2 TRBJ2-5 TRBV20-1 TGCAGTGCTAGAGATCTAAGAAGCGGGGTACAAGAGACCCAGTACTTC CSARDLRSGVQETQYF
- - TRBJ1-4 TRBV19 TGTGCCAGTAGTATAGGACCGACAACTAATGAAAAACTGTTTTTT CASSIGPTTNEKLFF
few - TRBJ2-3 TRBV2 TGTGCCCCTCAACCCCCAGATACGCAGTATTTT CAPQPPDTQYF
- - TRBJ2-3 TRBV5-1 TGCGCCAGCAGCTTGTTTGCAGGGGGGAGCACAGATACGCAGTATTTT CASSLFAGGSTDTQYF
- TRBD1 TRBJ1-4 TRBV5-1 TGCGCCAGCAGCCCAGACAGGGGGAATGAAAAACTGTTTTTT CASSPDRGNEKLFF
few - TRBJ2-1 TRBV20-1 TGCAGTGCTAGTTTTAGTATCAATGAGCAGTTCTTC CSASFSINEQFF
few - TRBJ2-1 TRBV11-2 TGTGCCAGCAGCTCCGACAGCTTCTACAATGAGCAGTTCTTC CASSSDSFYNEQFF
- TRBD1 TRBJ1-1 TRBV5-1 TGCGCCACTCGACAGGGTGGGAACACTGAAGCTTTCTTT CATRQGGNTEAFF
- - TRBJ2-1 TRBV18 TGTGCCAGCTCACCAAACCCCGGGTGGGCCAATGAGCAGTTCTTC CASSPNPGWANEQFF
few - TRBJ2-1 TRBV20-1 TGCAGTGCTACCCGATTGCCCTACAATGAGCAGTTCTTC CSATRLPYNEQFF
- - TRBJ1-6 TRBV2 TGTGCCAGCAGTGTCGGACCCGGCGGATCACCCCTCCACTTT CASSVGPGGSPLHF
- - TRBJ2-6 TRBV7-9 TGTGCCAGCAGCCCCTTAGCAGGGGCCAACGTCCTGACTTTC CASSPLAGANVLTF
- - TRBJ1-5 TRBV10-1 TGCGCCAGCAGTGTCCGGGACAACTGCCTCAGCAATCAGCCCCAGCATTTT CASSVRDNCLSNQPQHF
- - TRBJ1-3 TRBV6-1 TGTGCCGGGAGGCAGGGCATATCCTCTGGAAACACCATATATTTT CAGRQGISSGNTIYF
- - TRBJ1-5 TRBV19 TGTGCCAGTAGTATCCGACTTAATCAGCCCCAGCATTTT CASSIRLNQPQHF
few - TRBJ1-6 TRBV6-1 TGTGCCAGCCGTAGGCATTTAAGGGGAAATAATTCACCCCTCCACTTT CASRRHLRGNNSPLHF
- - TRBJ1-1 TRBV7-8 TGTGCCAGCAGCTTGGTTGGGGGAGGCACTGAAGCTTTCTTT CASSLVGGGTEAFF
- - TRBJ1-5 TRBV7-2 TGTGCCAGCAGCCCAGGGCAAGGACAGCCCCAGCATTTT CASSPGQGQPQHF
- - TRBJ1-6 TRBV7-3 TGTGCCAGCAGCGAGGTGTATGGGGGCGATTCACCCCTCCACTTT CASSEVYGGDSPLHF
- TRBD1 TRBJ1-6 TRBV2 TGTGCCAGCAGATCATACAGGGGGCCAAATTCACCCCTCCACTTT CASRSYRGPNSPLHF
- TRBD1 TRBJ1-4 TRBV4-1 TGCGCCAGCAGCCTGGGACAGGGGGGCGTGGGTGCAACTAATGAAAAACTGTTTTTT CASSLGQGGVGATNEKLFF
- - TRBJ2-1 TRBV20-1 TGCAGTGCTCGTACCACAGGGAGGGGTTATGAGCAGTTCTTC CSARTTGRGYEQFF
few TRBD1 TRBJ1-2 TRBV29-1 TGCAGCTCCTCAGGGGGTCCAGGGCCTAACTATGGCTACACCTTC CSSSGGPGPNYGYTF
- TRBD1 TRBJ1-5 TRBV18 TGTGCCAGCTCATCGGGACAGGCGAATCAGCCCCAGCATTTT CASSSGQANQPQHF
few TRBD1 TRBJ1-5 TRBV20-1 TGCAGTGCTAGATGGGACAGGGGGCGCGGATCCCCCAATCAGCCCCAGCATTTT CSARWDRGRGSPNQPQHF
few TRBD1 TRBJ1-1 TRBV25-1 TGTGCCAGCAGTGAATTCGGGACAGGGGCCACTGAAGCTTTCTTT CASSEFGTGATEAFF
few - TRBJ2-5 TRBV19 TGTGCCAGTAGTAGGAGGGGCAGGGAAGAGAGGACCCAGTACTTC CASSRRGREERTQYF
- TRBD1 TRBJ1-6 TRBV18 TGTGCCAGCTCACCAGGACAGGGGGATTCACCCCTCCACTTT CASSPGQGDSPLHF
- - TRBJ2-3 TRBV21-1 TGTGCCAGCAGCAAAGCGCGGGGGGGGGGCACAGATACGCAGTATTTT CASSKARGGGTDTQYF
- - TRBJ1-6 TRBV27 TGTGCCAGCAGCCCCGGGACCTCCAGGGCACCCCTCCACTTT CASSPGTSRAPLHF
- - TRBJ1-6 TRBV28 TGTGCCAGCCAATACAGGGATAATTCACCCCTCCACTTT CASQYRDNSPLHF
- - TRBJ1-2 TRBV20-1 TGCAGTGCTTCCCCCGGGACCTATGGCTACACCTTC CSASPGTYGYTF
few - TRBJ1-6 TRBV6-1 TGTGCCAGCCGGGAGGGAAGAAGTTTGCTGATTTCACCCCTCCACTTT CASREGRSLLISPLHF
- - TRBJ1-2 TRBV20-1 TGCAGTGCCACCCGGCTACAGGTCCATGGTGGCTACACCTTC CSATRLQVHGGYTF
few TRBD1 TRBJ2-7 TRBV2 TGTGCCAGCAAGGGACAGGGCCCCTCCTACGAGCAGTACTTC CASKGQGPSYEQYF
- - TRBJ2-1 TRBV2 TGTGCCAGCAGTGATGAAGGTTATGAGCAGTTCTTC CASSDEGYEQFF
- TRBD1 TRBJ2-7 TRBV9 TGTGCCAGCAGCCCATGGACAGGGGGCTACGAGCAGTACTTC CASSPWTGGYEQYF
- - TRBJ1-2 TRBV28 TGTGCCAGCAGCGTAGACAGACGATATGGCTACACCTTC CASSVDRRYGYTF
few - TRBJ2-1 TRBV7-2 TGTGCCAGCAGCTTAGCGATGAACAGCTACAATGAGCAGTTCTTC CASSLAMNSYNEQFF
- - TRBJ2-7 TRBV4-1 TGCGCCAGCAGCCAAGGGGGGAAGGGGTACGAGCAGTACTTC CASSQGGKGYEQYF
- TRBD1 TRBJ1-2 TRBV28 TGTGCCAGCAGACTCCCCGGGACAGGGGATGGTGGCTACACCTTC CASRLPGTGDGGYTF
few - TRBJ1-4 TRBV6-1 TGTGCCAGCATAGGTAGGGGAGAAGGTCCTGAAAAACTGTTTTTT CASIGRGEGPEKLFF
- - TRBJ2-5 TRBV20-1 TGCAGTGCTCGTCCAGGAGTGTTGGAGACCCAGTACTTC CSARPGVLETQYF
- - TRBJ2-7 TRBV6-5 TGTGCCAGCAGTTACACGGAACTGCACTTC CASSYTELHF
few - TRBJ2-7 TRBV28 TGTGCCAGCAGTTTAAGGTCCCGAGACCAACCCTACGAGCAGTACTTC CASSLRSRDQPYEQYF
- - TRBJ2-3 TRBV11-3 TGTGCCAGCAGCTTTGGGGTAGATACGCAGTATTTT CASSFGVDTQYF